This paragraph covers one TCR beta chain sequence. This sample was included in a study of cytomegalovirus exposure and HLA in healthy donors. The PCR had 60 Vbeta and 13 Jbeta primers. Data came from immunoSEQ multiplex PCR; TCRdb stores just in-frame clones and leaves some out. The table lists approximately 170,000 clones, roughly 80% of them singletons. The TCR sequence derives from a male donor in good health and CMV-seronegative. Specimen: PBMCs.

The CDR3 nucleotides read TGTGCCAGCAGCTTAGCGCCAACATCCGATACGCAGTATTTT. The encoded protein is CASSLAPTSDTQYF. This chain joins TRBV7-9 and TRBJ2-3; no firm D call. Germline CDR1 SEHNR, CDR2 FQNEAQ (reference sequence). The CDR3 is made up of 14 amino acids. V lost 0 bases and J 6 bases, leaving 10 bases between the germline ends.